This T cell receptor (beta chain) was identified during a study of T cell repertoires in cytomegalovirus infection. For the study at large: TCR beta signatures that were public indicated CMV infection and matching HLA type.

The V and J ends lost 6 bases and 4 bases, in that order; junction bases with no gene match: 7. CDR3 length: 16 residues. CDR1 is SGHDT, CDR2 YYEEEE, per germline. This clonotype was picked up a small number of times. Its antigen is as yet unknown. Study observations and caveats: In two of eight donors, the top clonotype was HLA-C-restricted CMV-specific.

MiXCR, applied by TCRdb to the reads, yields one record per CDR3 protein. The profile shows about 180,000 distinct CDR3 sequences, about an eighth of them singletons. The chain carries TRBV5-6 and TRBJ2-1; 13 nucleotides line up with TRBD2. Source material: PBMCs. The TCR was taken from a human donor in good health (CMV status not recorded). Some clones in this sample may be carry-over from other donors' samples. CDR3 nucleotide sequence: TGTGCCAGCATCAAATTACTAGCGGGAGGGTACAATGAGCAGTTCTTC. It codes for CASIKLLAGGYNEQFF.